This T cell receptor beta chain originates from a study of vaccination effects on CD4 cells after COVID-19 (dated by TCRdb to 2022 to 2024). For the wider study: Participants received two doses of either the BNT162b2 or the mRNA-1273 mRNA SARS-CoV-2 vaccine. SARS-CoV-2 spike-specific CD4+ TCR repertoires were compared before and after mRNA vaccination in COVID-19 convalescent patients and in infection-naive vaccine recipients. The full study included some 10 COVID-19 convalescent patients and a handful of SARS-CoV-2-naive healthy vaccine recipients. In the study, cultures from other donors were sequenced using the Oncomine TCR Beta short-read assay on an Illumina iSeq 100.

In the ViraFEST assay, PBMC were stimulated with viral peptide pools, and TCR sequencing was then used to find antigen-specific CD4+ T cell clonotypes based on their expansion. After around ten days of culture, CD4+ T cells were isolated with the EasySep CD4+ T cell isolation kit. Healthy vaccine recipients had no prior SARS-CoV-2 infection, confirmed by negative nucleocapsid antibodies before and after vaccination. Each well held around 1.9 million PBMC cultured in IMDM containing around 5.1% human AB serum, 10 IU/ml IL-2 and gentamicin, along with roughly 10 ug/ml peptides. Half of the culture medium was replaced with fresh IL-2-containing medium on days 3 and 7. Each peptide stimulation condition was cultured in triplicate wells unless otherwise noted. Using Ficoll-Paque Plus gradient centrifugation, PBMC were separated from whole blood and then either used fresh or cryopreserved at -140C. The spike proteins of SARS-CoV-2 and of the common cold coronaviruses HCoV-NL63, HCoV-OC43 and HCoV-229E were spanned by overlapping peptide pools. The QIAamp micro DNA kit was used to extract genomic DNA from the cultured CD4+ T cells.

The library was made by the immunoSEQ multiplex PCR assay. DNA from the cultured, isolated CD4+ T cells was subjected to TCR beta CDR3 sequencing. The authors' pipeline ran thus. Non-productive TCR sequences were discarded, and reads were trimmed to the CDR3 region, with only CDR3s of 7 or more amino acids retained. Antigen-specific clonotypes were identified using the MANAFEST web app by comparison of expansion in peptide wells against reference cultures. To count as positive, a clone had to show expansion at FDR<0.05 compared with the reference and with all other wells, an odds ratio above 5, and a frequency above 0.1% in two replicate wells. Clonotypes significantly expanded in SARS-CoV-2 spike wells and in at least one common cold coronavirus spike condition were defined as cross-reactive. CDR3 similarity was assessed by Levenshtein distance with the stringdist R package, and unrooted trees were built with ape in R 3.6.1. What TCRdb holds here is the immuneACCESS table cut down to in-frame rearrangements. Part of the clones is not present; checked against another copy, under half of the missing clones reflect an unresolved V gene, and the others are unexplained. D and trimming come from the DNA, and the V and J calls and clone size come from that table. The table for this sample lists approximately 22,000 clones; around 70% of them were counted only once. The ten largest clonotypes hold about 11% of the sample.

As encoded in the germline V gene, CDR1 is SGHRS while CDR2 is YFSETQ. Germline trimming: 4 bases from V, 1 base from J; junction bases outside gene matches: 6. CDR3 length: 16 amino acids, cysteine to phenylalanine. Just the 48-base CDR3 DNA is kept, in frame starting at base 1. This clone was observed a handful of times. What this receptor recognizes is not known. Within one base of it there is no much larger clone, and no base qualities were kept. The research as a whole found: Clones induced by infection and clones induced by vaccination both contracted markedly at late timepoints after vaccination, which fits with T cell responses waning over time. The study was limited by a small number of convalescent patients and lacked early post-infection timepoints. Among healthy vaccine recipients, nearly all vaccine-induced clones were SARS-CoV-2 mono-reactive, and only 1 of 255 was cross-reactive with common cold coronaviruses.

The sample in question was CD4+ T cells from PBMCs cultured with HCoV-229E spike peptides, obtained before COVID-19 vaccination. The cell subset or site label, read with the paper, signifies: HCoV-229E spike overlapping peptide pool stimulation. The chain is assembled from TRBV5-1 and TRBJ2-3, with 10 junctional bases fitting TRBD2. The sequence derives from a human donor who received a COVID-19 vaccine. At the DNA level, the sequence is TGCGCCAGCAGCACTTTCGGACTAGCGGGCACAGATACGCAGTATTTT. The encoded protein is CASSTFGLAGTDTQYF.